This TCR beta chain was profiled in a study of blood T cell repertoires in COVID-19. Study details: There were acute and convalescent COVID-19 samples, and they came from the United States, Italy and Spain. PBMCs, B-cell-depleted T cells, or T cells were the source of the cDNA or gDNA that made up the material.

This CDR3 is built from 14 residues. Germline CDR1 is SGHAT and CDR2 is FQNNGV. Trimming removed 2 bases at V and 4 bases at J, with 9 bases between. Original handling: From reference gene primer amplification, estimates of nucleated cell counts were derived. The table came from immunoSEQ multiplex PCR; TCRdb's copy has only in-frame clones and leaves some out. The DNA was the basis for D and trimming; V, J and clone size are from that table. The sample has about 76,000 clones; about 83% are singletons. J is TRBJ1-3 and V is TRBV11-2; tentatively, D is TRBD1 (6 bases). This TCR was recovered from a man at least 80 years old with acute or convalescent COVID-19. Material for sequencing was peripheral blood. In DNA, the CDR3 is TGTGCCAGCAGCTTATCAGGGGCCGGAAACACCATATATTTT. Translation gives CASSLSGAGNTIYF.